Below are 7 T cell receptor beta chains sequenced from a single sample in a study of blood T cells in healthy people across ages. Combining a sample-barcoded 5' primer with a J-beta primer mix, a second PCR ran for about 7 to 12 cycles. TCRdb reanalysed the 5' RACE reads using MiXCR and keeps one entry per CDR3 protein. The top ten hold 15% to 20% of the sample, which has hundreds of thousands of distinct CDR3 sequences, under 30% seen once. Specimen: blood. These receptors came from an elderly woman in good health.

This clonotype was seen many times. The chain combines TRBV20-1 with TRBJ1-2; no clear D. This CDR3 contains 12 residues. The germline V and J ends were trimmed by 3 bases and 8 bases, with 13 bases remaining between them. Germline loops: CDR1 DFQATT, CDR2 SNEGSKA (reference sequence). The CDR3 DNA follows: TGCAGTGCTAGGCCCCCTCCGGGGGGCTACACCTTC. Its translation: CSARPPPGGYTF.

The genes are TRBV2 and TRBJ1-4; D may be TRBD1 (6 bases). This CDR3 has 14 residues. Germline lookup yields CDR1 SNHLY and CDR2 FYNNEI. V lost 8 bases and J lost 4, with 14 bases in between. Here the CDR3 DNA reads TGTGCCAGCGGGAGACAGGCCTTTAATGAAAAACTGTTTTTT. Translating gives CASGRQAFNEKLFF. Full variable domain (rest looked up from reference TRBV2 and TRBJ1-4): EPEVTQTPSHQVTQMGQEVILRCVPISNHLYFYWYRQILGQKVEFLVSFYNNEISEKSEIFDDQFSVERPDGSNFTLKIRSTKLEDSAMYFCASGRQAFNEKLFFGSGTQLSVL.

This clonotype was seen a few times. It may be a read error: a sequence one base away is much more abundant. The chain couples TRBV7-2 to TRBJ2-5; 11 positions match TRBD1. The CDR3 has 17 residues. Looked up from germline, CDR1 is SGHTA and CDR2 is FQGNSA. V trimming: 1 base; J trimming: 11 bases; junction bases outside the gene matches: 15. Here the CDR3 reads CASSLGTGGKKYNEQYF. In DNA form, the CDR3 reads TGTGCCAGCAGCTTAGGGACAGGGGGCAAGAAATACAATGAGCAGTACTTC. Full variable domain (rest looked up from reference TRBV7-2 and TRBJ2-5): GAGVSQSPSNKVTEKGKDVELRCDPISGHTALYWYRQSLGQGLEFLIYFQGNSAPDKSGLPSDRFSAERTGGSVSTLTIQRTQQEDSAVYLCASSLGTGGKKYNEQYFGPGTRLLVL.

Note on this clonotype: Germline is not matched at one junction end, which may reflect a read error. This CDR3 reads CASSLPGRMYVQYF. The CDR3 DNA is TGTGCCAGCAGTTTACCCGGACGGATGTACGTGCAGTACTTC. This sequence joins TRBV12-3 or TRBV12-4 and TRBJ2-7; no firm D call. The CDR3 is made up of 14 amino acids.

Comments on this clonotype: One end of the junction is discordant with germline, which a read error may explain. The chain couples TRBV4-3 to TRBJ1-5, with TRBD1 matching 8 bases. Germline assignment: CDR1 LGHNA and CDR2 YSLEER. This CDR3 has 17 amino acids. The CDR3 protein is CASSLDSTGGGNRPQHF. For the CDR3, the DNA is TGCGCCAGCAGCCTGGATTCTACAGGGGGAGGCAATCGGCCCCAGCATTTT.

This clonotype came up many times. The V and J genes are TRBV12-3 or TRBV12-4 and TRBJ1-6, with a possible D match to TRBD1 (5 bases). V was trimmed by 4 bases and J by 1 base, leaving 11 bases between them. This CDR3 region has 16 residues. The CDR3 nucleotides are TGTGCCAGCAGTTGGGGGGATGAGTCCTATAATTCACCCCTCCACTTT. The encoded protein is CASSWGDESYNSPLHF.

Many counts were recorded for this clonotype. This sequence joins TRBV20-1 and TRBJ2-1; possibly TRBD1 for D (6 bases). V lost 1 base, J lost 0 bases, and 10 bases lay in between. The CDR3 is made up of 15 amino acids. Germline CDR1 and CDR2: DFQATT and SNEGSKA (reference sequence). The CDR3 DNA reads as TGCAGTGCTAGAGGGACAGTACGCTCCTACAATGAGCAGTTCTTC. Translating gives CSARGTVRSYNEQFF.